Presented here are 17 T cell receptor beta chains from one specimen sequenced in a study of blood T cell repertoires in COVID-19. The repertoire was sequenced with immunoSEQ multiplex PCR; TCRdb's copy has only in-frame clones and lacks some. The sample contains more than 200,000 clones, roughly 90% of which appear only once. The sample consisted of peripheral blood. The receptors here all came from a woman aged 55 to 70 with acute or convalescent COVID-19.

This clone has only a few counts. This sequence joins TRBV9 and TRBJ2-7; 7 positions agree with TRBD2. In germline, CDR1 is SGDLS, CDR2 YYNGEE. The V gene end was trimmed by 0 bases and the J gene end by 3 bases; junction bases not matched to a gene: 6. This CDR3 has 15 residues. The CDR3 coding sequence is TGTGCCAGCAGCGTAGAAGGCGGGAGACGCTACGAGCAGTACTTC. It is translated as CASSVEGGRRYEQYF.

The chain recombines TRBV7-2 with TRBJ1-1; D is possibly TRBD1 (5 bases). The germline CDR1 and CDR2 sequences are SGHTA and FQGNSA. The CDR3 contains 14 residues. V gave up 1 base and J gave up 4 bases, with 10 bases separating them. CDR3 coding DNA: TGTGCCAGCAGCTTAGTGGTGGGGCCCACTGAAGCTTTCTTT. Protein: CASSLVVGPTEAFF.

This clone was found once. This chain links TRBV19 with TRBJ1-6, with D uncertain. This CDR3 is built from 15 residues. V gave up 5 bases and J gave up 8 bases, with 16 bases separating them. Germline loops: CDR1 LNHDA, CDR2 SQIVND (reference sequence). The CDR3 DNA reads TGTGCCAGTAGTTCTTACACAGCAGGTTATTCACCCCTCCACTTT. Translated: CASSSYTAGYSPLHF.

The genes are TRBV28 and TRBJ2-1; D perhaps matches TRBD2 (6 bases). Germline CDR1 reads MDHEN; CDR2 reads SYDVKM. The CDR3 runs to 17 residues. Between the trimmed V and J ends, which lost 6 bases and 2 bases, there was a span of 20 bases. This CDR3 is CASRRYGGPFTYNEQFF. The CDR3 bases are TGTGCCAGCAGGCGCTACGGAGGGCCTTTTACCTACAATGAGCAGTTCTTC.

The chain employs TRBV3-1 (or the pseudogene TRBV3-2) and TRBJ2-1, with unresolved D. From germline, CDR1 is LGHDT and CDR2 YNNKEL (reference sequence). V dropped 1 base and J dropped 5 bases, with 6 bases sitting between them. This CDR3 is built from 13 residues. As DNA, the CDR3 is TGTGCCAGCAGCCAAGGGCACCACAATGAGCAGTTCTTC. Protein: CASSQGHHNEQFF.

This chain links TRBV11-2 with TRBJ1-1; the D is unclear. Trimming removed 1 base from V and 3 bases from J, with 9 bases in between. The CDR3 is 14 amino acids. Germline V gene data show CDR1 as SGHAT and CDR2 as FQNNGV. CDR3: CASSLVGVDTEAFF. The DNA for the CDR3 is TGTGCCAGCAGCTTAGTCGGGGTGGACACTGAAGCTTTCTTT.

The CDR3 coding sequence is TGTGCCAGCAGTTTTTTACGGGCAGGGGGCACTGAAGCTTTCTTT. Translating gives CASSFLRAGGTEAFF. The chain has TRBV28 and TRBJ1-1, with 7 nucleotides matching TRBD1. The ends lost 3 bases at V and 4 bases at J; junction bases unmatched: 8. This CDR3 has 15 residues. Germline V gene data show CDR1 as MDHEN and CDR2 as SYDVKM.

The V gene is TRBV25-1, the J gene TRBJ1-1; D might be TRBD1 (6 bases). The V end was cut by 0 bases, the J end by 6 bases, with 14 bases between. This CDR3 spans 15 amino acids. The germline gives CDR1 MGHDK, CDR2 SYGVNS. CDR3 sequence: CASSEYKGESAEAFF. CDR3 nucleotide sequence: TGTGCCAGCAGTGAATACAAGGGGGAGAGTGCTGAAGCTTTCTTT.

This rearrangement joins TRBV4-1 to TRBJ2-1, with TRBD2 identical over 9 bases. Trimming removed 3 bases from V and 7 bases from J; junction bases left unmatched: 13. CDR1 and CDR2 (germline): MGHRA, YSYEKL. This CDR3 has 17 residues. In DNA, the CDR3 is TGCGCCAGCAGCCAGGTCCCTCGCGGGGGGGCCTTGAATGAGCAGTTCTTC. Its translation is CASSQVPRGGALNEQFF.

This chain connects TRBV7-2 to TRBJ1-2; 9 bases line up with TRBD1. The CDR3 has 16 amino acids. V trimming: 5 bases; J trimming: 5 bases; junction bases outside the gene matches: 12. The germline gives CDR1 SGHTA, CDR2 FQGNSA. The CDR3 spells CASSQSGTGFYYGYTF. CDR3 DNA: TGTGCCAGCAGCCAATCTGGGACAGGGTTTTATTATGGCTACACCTTC.

The chain joins TRBV19 to TRBJ1-4; 9 nucleotides line up with TRBD1. Germline V CDR1 and CDR2: LNHDA, SQIVND (reference sequence). The V segment lost 0 bases and the J segment 6 bases; nucleotides outside the gene matches: 2. The CDR3 runs 15 residues. CDR3 residues: CASSIEGQGHEKLFF. The CDR3 DNA is TGTGCCAGTAGTATAGAGGGACAGGGCCATGAAAAACTGTTTTTT.

V is TRBV7-9 and J is TRBJ1-6; no reliable D call. V was pared by 2 bases and J by 8 bases, with 10 bases between. The CDR3 length is 14 residues. Germline assignment: CDR1 SEHNR and CDR2 FQNEAQ (reference sequence). This CDR3 is CASSLNQRDSPLHF. CDR3 in DNA: TGTGCCAGCAGCTTAAACCAGAGGGATTCACCCCTCCACTTT.

The CDR3 here is CASSTIPRLSEQFF. The CDR3 DNA reads as TGTGCCAGCAGCACCATACCTCGGTTGAGTGAGCAGTTCTTC. The chain employs TRBV11-2 and TRBJ2-1; D call uncertain. The germline V gene encodes CDR1 SGHAT and CDR2 FQNNGV. The CDR3 runs to 14 residues. V was clipped by 5 bases and J by 9 bases, with 17 bases between them.

The genes are TRBV7-2 and TRBJ1-2, with a tentative D call TRBD1 (6 bases). Germline V gene data show CDR1 as SGHTA and CDR2 as FQGNSA. The V gene lost 2 bases and the J gene lost 6 bases, with 16 bases spanning the gap. This CDR3 has 15 residues. For the CDR3, the DNA is TGTGCCAGCAGCTTACAAGTAGCGGGACAAGATGGCTACACCTTC. This encodes CASSLQVAGQDGYTF.

The chain uses TRBV6-1 and TRBJ1-5; 7 positions match TRBD1. V lost 3 bases to trimming and J lost 0 bases; unmatched junction nucleotides: 2. The CDR3 is 15 residues long. The germline gives CDR1 MNHNS, CDR2 SASEGT. The CDR3 is CASSDDRASNQPQHF. CDR3 bases: TGTGCCAGCAGTGATGACAGGGCTAGCAATCAGCCCCAGCATTTT.

The rearrangement links TRBV29-1 to TRBJ2-7; 7 bases are shared with TRBD1. CDR1 is SQVTM and CDR2 is ANQGSEA in the germline V gene. V shed 7 bases and J 6 bases; nucleotides not matched to a gene: 12. This CDR3 spans 13 amino acids. CDR3 protein: CSGQGTVYGEQYF. The CDR3 DNA sequence: TGCAGCGGACAAGGGACAGTTTATGGCGAGCAGTACTTC.

V is TRBV5-5 and J is TRBJ1-1; 7 bases line up with TRBD1. This CDR3 has 14 amino acids. Per germline, CDR1 SGHKS and CDR2 YYEKEE (reference sequence). The ends lost 2 bases at V and 4 bases at J; junction bases unmatched: 5. CDR3 sequence (DNA): TGTGCCAGCAGCTTTACAGGGGTAATCACTGAAGCTTTCTTT. It translates to CASSFTGVITEAFF.